This T cell receptor (beta chain) was recovered during a study of T cell changes during pregnancy in multiple sclerosis. The CDR3 is 15 residues long. Germline V lookup: CDR1 LNHDA, CDR2 SQIVND (reference sequence). The ends were cut back, 10 bases at V and 0 bases at J, with 15 bases in the middle. Method: immunoSEQ multiplex PCR; TCRdb's copy keeps in-frame clones and lacks some. The table includes about 42,000 clones, less than 90% detected once. This specimen consisted of CD4+ T cells from peripheral blood mononuclear cells, obtained before pregnancy. This chain joins TRBV19 and TRBJ2-2, with TRBD2 as a possible D gene (5 bases). This TCR was sampled from a female donor with multiple sclerosis, enrolled in a pregnancy study. CDR3: CATLEGPANTGELFF. Here the CDR3 DNA reads TGTGCCACCTTAGAGGGCCCTGCGAACACCGGGGAGCTGTTTTTT. Combining the CDR3 with reference TRBV19 and TRBJ2-2 gives the whole variable domain DGGITQSPKYLFRKEGQNVTLSCEQNLNHDAMYWYRQDPGQGLRLIYYSQIVNDFQKGDIAEGYSVSREKKESFPLTVTSAQKNPTAFYLCATLEGPANTGELFFGEGSRLTVL.